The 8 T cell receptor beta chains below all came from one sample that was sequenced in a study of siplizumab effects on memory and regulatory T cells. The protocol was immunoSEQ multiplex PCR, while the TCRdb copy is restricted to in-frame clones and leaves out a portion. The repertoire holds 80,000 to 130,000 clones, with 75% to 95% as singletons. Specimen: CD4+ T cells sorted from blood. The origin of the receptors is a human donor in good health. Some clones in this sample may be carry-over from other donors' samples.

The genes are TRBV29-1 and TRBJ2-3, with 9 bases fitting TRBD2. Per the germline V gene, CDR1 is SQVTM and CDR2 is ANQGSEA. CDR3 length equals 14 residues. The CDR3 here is CSSRTSDLRSTQYF. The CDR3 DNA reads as TGCAGTTCGAGGACTAGCGACTTGCGTAGTACGCAGTATTTT.

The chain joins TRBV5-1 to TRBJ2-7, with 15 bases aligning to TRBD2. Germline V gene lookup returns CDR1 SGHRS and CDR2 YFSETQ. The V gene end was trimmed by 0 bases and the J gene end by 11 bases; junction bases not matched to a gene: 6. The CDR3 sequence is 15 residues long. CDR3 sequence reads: CASSLDGTSGRSKYF. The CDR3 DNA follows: TGCGCCAGCAGCTTGGATGGGACTAGCGGGAGGTCTAAGTACTTC.

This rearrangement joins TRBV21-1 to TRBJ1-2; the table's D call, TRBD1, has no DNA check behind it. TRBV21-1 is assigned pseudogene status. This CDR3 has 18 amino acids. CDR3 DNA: TGTGCCAGCAGCAAGTGGGACAGGGAGAATTCTGCCTTATATGGCTACACCTTC. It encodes CASSKWDRENSALYGYTF.

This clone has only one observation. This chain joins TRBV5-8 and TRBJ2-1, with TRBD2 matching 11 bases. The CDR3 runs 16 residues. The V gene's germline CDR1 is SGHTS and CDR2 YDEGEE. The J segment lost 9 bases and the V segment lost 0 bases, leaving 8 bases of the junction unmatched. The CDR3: CASSLGTSGSDSEQFF. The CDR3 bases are TGTGCCAGCAGCTTGGGAACTAGCGGGAGTGATAGTGAGCAGTTCTTC.

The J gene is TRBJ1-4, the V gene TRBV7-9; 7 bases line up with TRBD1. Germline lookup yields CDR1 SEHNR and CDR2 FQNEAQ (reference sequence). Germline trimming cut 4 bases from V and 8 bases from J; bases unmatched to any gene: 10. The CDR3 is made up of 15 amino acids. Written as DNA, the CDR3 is TGTGCCAGCAGCTCTAGAGGGTCAGGGGGGGAAAAACTGTTTTTT. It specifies CASSSRGSGGEKLFF.

The CDR3 DNA follows: TGTGCCAGCAGCATGGGAGGAGACACCGGGGAGCTGTTTTTT. This encodes CASSMGGDTGELFF. This chain connects TRBV9 to TRBJ2-2, with a weak D call TRBD2 (6 bases). V shed 4 bases and J shed 3 bases, with 10 bases lying between them. Germline V gives CDR1 SGDLS, CDR2 YYNGEE. The CDR3 is 14 amino acids.

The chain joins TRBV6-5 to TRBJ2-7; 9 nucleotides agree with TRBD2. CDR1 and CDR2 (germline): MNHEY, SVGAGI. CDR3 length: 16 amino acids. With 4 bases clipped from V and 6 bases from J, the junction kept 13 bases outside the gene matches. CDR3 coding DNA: TGTGCCAGCAGTTGGGAAACCTCCGGGACTAGCAGCGAGCAGTACTTC. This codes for CASSWETSGTSSEQYF.

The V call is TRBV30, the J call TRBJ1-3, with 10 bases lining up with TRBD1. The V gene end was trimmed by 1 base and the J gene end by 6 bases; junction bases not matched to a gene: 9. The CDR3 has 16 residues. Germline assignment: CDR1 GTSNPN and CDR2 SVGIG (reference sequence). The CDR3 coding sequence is TGTGCCTGGAGTGCCCAGGACAGGGGGATCGAAAACACCATATATTTT. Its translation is CAWSAQDRGIENTIYF.